Described below is a single T cell receptor beta chain sequence and its context. This clonotype came up a few times. Its binding antigen is unknown. The record has no base qualities; no much larger clone is one base away. Interpreted using the paper, the treatment or condition label stands for: roughly ten-day PBMC culture with coronavirus spike peptide pools or control peptides (ViraFEST assay). The ViraFEST assay was used in the study, in which antigen-specific T cells were expanded with peptide pools and expanded clonotypes were subsequently identified by TCR sequencing. The convalescent patients' positive SARS-CoV-2 PCR tests fell between March and December 2020, which was before the Alpha, Beta and Delta variants emerged in the United States. Each well held some 2 million PBMCs cultured in IMDM containing about 5% human AB serum and approximately 9.6 IU/ml IL-2, with 10 ug/ml peptide pools added. On days 3 and 7, half of the culture medium was replaced with fresh IL-2-containing medium. After ten to eleven days of culture, CD4+ T cells were isolated by negative selection using the EasySep CD4+ T cell isolation kit. Ficoll-Paque Plus gradient centrifugation was used to isolate PBMCs from whole blood, and the isolated PBMCs were then either used fresh or cryopreserved at -140C. Triplicate wells were generally used for each culture condition.

V loses 5 bases, J loses 10 bases, and the germline ends lie 15 bases apart. The CDR3, from cysteine to phenylalanine, totals 14 residues. The kept DNA is CDR3 alone, 42 bases in frame from the first base. CDR1 and CDR2 (MNHEY, SMNVEV) derive from the germline V gene (reference sequence). Libraries were constructed by PCR. DNA from cultured CD4+ T cells was subjected to TCR sequencing with the Oncomine TCR Beta short-read assay at the Johns Hopkins FTIC core. Genomic DNA was extracted from the cultured CD4+ T cells with the QIAamp micro DNA kit. Oncomine TCR Beta libraries from cultured CD4+ T cells were pooled using unique dual indexes and sequenced on an Illumina iSeq 100. The authors' analysis ran thus. Non-productive sequences were filtered out, and CDR3s that did not start with C, did not end with F or W, or were shorter than 7 amino acids were discarded. The MANAFEST web application was used to identify antigen-specific clonotypes by comparing peptide-stimulated wells against reference wells and other culture wells. For a clone to be called positive, the clone needed an FDR below 0.05, an odds ratio above 5, and a productive frequency above 0.1% in at least two of three replicate wells. Cross-reactive clonotypes were defined as significantly expanded in both SARS-CoV-2 spike wells and at least one common cold coronavirus spike condition. Using R version 3.6.1, CDR3 homology was evaluated through Levenshtein distances (stringdist) along with unrooted phylogenetic trees (ape). TCRdb trimmed public reads at Q25 via fastp, called clones via MiXCR and kept in-frame beta chains. Each entry is one CDR3 protein sequence, shown with its most common DNA and genes. The V and J calls and clone size are TCRdb's, not the authors'. The sample table records over 10,000 distinct CDR3 sequences; roughly 56% of these occur just once. The ten largest make up roughly a sixth of the sample.

The entry originates in a study of vaccination and CD4 T cells after COVID-19 (dated 2022 in TCRdb). The study in broad terms: Convalescent patients had a positive SARS-CoV-2 result on nasal swab PCR, and of these patients, fewer than ten had mild disease and one had severe disease. Post-COVID blood samples were collected from convalescent patients a median of roughly 100 days after diagnosis, with a range of about 30 to 170 days. Each participant got two doses of either the Pfizer-BioNTech BNT162b2 vaccine (n=8) or the Moderna mRNA-1273 vaccine (n=2). The cultures were stimulated with overlapping spike peptide pools from SARS-CoV-2 and from the common cold coronaviruses HCoV-NL63, HCoV-OC43 and HCoV-229E. Six males and four females were included in the convalescent cohort, with two Hispanic individuals, seven Caucasians, two Asians and one multiracial person represented. Post-vaccine blood samples were collected a median of around 10 weeks after the second vaccine dose, ranging from about 12 to 241 days. As controls, cultures received a CEFX viral epitope pool (the positive control), an HIV-1 Nef peptide pool (the negative control), or no peptide at all. In some eleven COVID-19 convalescent patients and a few infection-naive healthy vaccine recipients, researchers compared the spike-specific CD4+ TCR repertoire from before mRNA vaccination with the repertoire from after.

Points the paper makes about the study in general: The median count of SARS-CoV-2-reactive clonotypes went up from around 23 after infection to a few dozen after vaccination, although the change was not significant. In convalescent patients, nearly all vaccine-specific clones (304 of 307) were found to be mono-reactive for SARS-CoV-2 spike rather than cross-reactive with common cold coronaviruses. In convalescent patients, a median approximately 90% of post-vaccine SARS-CoV-2-reactive clones were detected only after vaccination, suggesting vaccine-specific priming. The number of convalescent patients in the study was relatively small, and the study did not examine early timepoints following natural infection.

This TCR was sampled from a human donor who had recovered from COVID-19. Sequencing input: CD4+ T cells from blood, cultured in vitro. Rearrangement joined TRBV27 to TRBJ1-6; a tentative D call is TRBD1 (5 bases match). The DNA is as follows: TGTGCCAGCAGTCAACTCCGGGGGGGATCACCCCTCCACTTT. This codes for CASSQLRGGSPLHF.